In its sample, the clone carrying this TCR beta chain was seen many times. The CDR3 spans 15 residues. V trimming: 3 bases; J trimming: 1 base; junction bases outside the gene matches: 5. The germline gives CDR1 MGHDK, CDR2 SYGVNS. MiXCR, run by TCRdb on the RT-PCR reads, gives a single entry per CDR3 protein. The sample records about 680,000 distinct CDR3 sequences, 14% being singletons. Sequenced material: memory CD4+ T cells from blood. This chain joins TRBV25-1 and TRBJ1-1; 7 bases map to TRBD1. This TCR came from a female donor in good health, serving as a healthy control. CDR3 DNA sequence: TGTGCCAGCAGTGATTTGGGGACAGCGAACACTGAAGCTTTCTTT. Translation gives CASSDLGTANTEAFF.